This T cell receptor beta chain is drawn from a study of T cells in women clearing cervical HPV infection. Study-level background: HLA type could not be excluded as a confounder.

V was pared by 5 bases and J by 0 bases, with 12 bases between. The CDR3 extends over 14 amino acids. Germline V gene data show CDR1 as DFQATT and CDR2 as SNEGSKA (reference sequence). Remarks on this clone: Its antigen is not identified. The sequence runs out 3 residues before the end of the CDR3; the remainder is reconstructed from the germline J gene.

Overall study results and limits: TRBV6-7 relative abundance averaged 0.11% in cases and about 0.15% in controls. Repertoire richness, not evenness, was significantly elevated in CIN3+ cases versus controls.

Sequenced by immunoSEQ multiplex PCR; TCRdb stores in-frame clones only, minus some. This repertoire includes more than 20,000 clones. This receptor was obtained from a woman between 18 and 70 years old with a cervical HPV16 infection that either progressed to CIN3+ or cleared (not recorded which). V and J are TRBV20-1 and TRBJ2-3, with D tentatively TRBD2 (6 bases). Sequencing used blood buffy coat. The CDR3 is CSARDSQSTDTQYF. CDR3 bases read: TGCAGTGCTCGGGACTCTCAGAGCACAGATACG.